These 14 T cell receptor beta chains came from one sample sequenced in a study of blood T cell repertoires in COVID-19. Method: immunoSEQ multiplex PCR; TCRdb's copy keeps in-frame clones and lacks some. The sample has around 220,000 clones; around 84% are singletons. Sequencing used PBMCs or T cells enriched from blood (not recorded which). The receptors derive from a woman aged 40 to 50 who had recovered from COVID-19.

The CDR3 is CASSQRLGTAIFGGYTF. DNA of the CDR3: TGTGCCAGCAGCCAACGTCTCGGGACAGCTATCTTCGGGGGCTACACCTTC. V usage is TRBV3-1 (or the pseudogene TRBV3-2) and J usage is TRBJ1-2; the match to TRBD1 covers 7 bases. This CDR3 has 17 amino acids. The V gene's germline CDR1 is LGHDT and CDR2 YNNKEL (reference sequence). Trimming took 2 bases from V and 8 from J; bases not matched to a gene: 17.

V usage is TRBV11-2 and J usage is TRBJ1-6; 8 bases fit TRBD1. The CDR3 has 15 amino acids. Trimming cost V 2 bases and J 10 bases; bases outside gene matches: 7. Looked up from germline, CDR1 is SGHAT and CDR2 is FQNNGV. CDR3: CASSLNGQGASPLHF. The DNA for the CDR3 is TGTGCCAGCAGCTTAAATGGACAGGGAGCATCACCCCTCCACTTT.

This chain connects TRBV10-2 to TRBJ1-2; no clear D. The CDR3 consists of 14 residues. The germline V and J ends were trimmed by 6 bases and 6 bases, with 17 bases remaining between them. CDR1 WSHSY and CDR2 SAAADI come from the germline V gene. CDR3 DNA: TGCGCCAGCAGCGAATTGGAGGGAAGGAATGGCTACACCTTC. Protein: CASSELEGRNGYTF.

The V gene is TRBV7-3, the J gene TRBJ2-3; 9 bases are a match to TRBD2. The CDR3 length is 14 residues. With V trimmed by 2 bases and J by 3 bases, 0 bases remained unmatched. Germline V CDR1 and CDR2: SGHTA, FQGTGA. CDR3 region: CASSLAGGTDTQYF. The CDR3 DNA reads TGTGCCAGCAGCTTAGCGGGAGGGACAGATACGCAGTATTTT.

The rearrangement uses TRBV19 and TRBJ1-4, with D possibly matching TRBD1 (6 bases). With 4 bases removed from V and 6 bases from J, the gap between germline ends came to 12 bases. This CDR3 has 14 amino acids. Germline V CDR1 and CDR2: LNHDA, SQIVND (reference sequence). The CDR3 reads CASSTQGRDEKLFF. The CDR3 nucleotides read TGTGCCAGTAGTACACAGGGAAGGGATGAAAAACTGTTTTTT.

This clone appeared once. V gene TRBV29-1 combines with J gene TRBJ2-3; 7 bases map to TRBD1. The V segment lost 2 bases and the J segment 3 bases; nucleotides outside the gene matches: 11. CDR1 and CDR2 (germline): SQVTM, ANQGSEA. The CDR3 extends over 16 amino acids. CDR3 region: CSVETIRGRRTDTQYF. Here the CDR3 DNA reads TGCAGCGTTGAAACTATTAGGGGGCGGAGGACAGATACGCAGTATTTT.

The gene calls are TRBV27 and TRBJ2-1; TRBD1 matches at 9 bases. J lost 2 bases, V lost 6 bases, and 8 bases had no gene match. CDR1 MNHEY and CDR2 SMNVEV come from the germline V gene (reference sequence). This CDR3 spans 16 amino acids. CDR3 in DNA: TGTGCCAGCAGGGACAGGGGACTATCCACCTACAATGAGCAGTTCTTC. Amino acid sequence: CASRDRGLSTYNEQFF.

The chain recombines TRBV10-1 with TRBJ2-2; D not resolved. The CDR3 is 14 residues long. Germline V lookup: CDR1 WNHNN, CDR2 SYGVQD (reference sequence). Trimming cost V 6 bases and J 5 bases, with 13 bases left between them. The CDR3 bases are TGCGCCAGCAGCGCCTCTACCTTAACCGGGGAGCTGTTTTTT. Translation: CASSASTLTGELFF.

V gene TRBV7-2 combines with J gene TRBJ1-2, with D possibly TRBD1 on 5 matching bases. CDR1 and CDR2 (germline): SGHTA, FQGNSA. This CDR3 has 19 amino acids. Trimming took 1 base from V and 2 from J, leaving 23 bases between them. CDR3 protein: CASSLVFMGGANLNYGYTF. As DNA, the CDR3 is TGTGCCAGCAGCTTAGTTTTTATGGGGGGTGCCAATTTGAACTATGGCTACACCTTC.

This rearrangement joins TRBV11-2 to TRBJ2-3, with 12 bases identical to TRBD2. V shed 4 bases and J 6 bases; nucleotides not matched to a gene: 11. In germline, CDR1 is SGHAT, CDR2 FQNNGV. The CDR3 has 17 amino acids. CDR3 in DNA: TGTGCCAGCAGCTGGGTACGACTAGCGGGGGTAAAGGATACGCAGTATTTT. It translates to CASSWVRLAGVKDTQYF.

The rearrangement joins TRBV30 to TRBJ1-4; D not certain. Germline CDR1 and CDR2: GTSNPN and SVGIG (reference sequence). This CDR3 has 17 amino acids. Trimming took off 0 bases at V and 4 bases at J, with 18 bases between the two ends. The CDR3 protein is CAWSVYYLGGSNEKLFF. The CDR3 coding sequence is TGTGCCTGGAGTGTGTACTATCTGGGAGGAAGTAATGAAAAACTGTTTTTT.

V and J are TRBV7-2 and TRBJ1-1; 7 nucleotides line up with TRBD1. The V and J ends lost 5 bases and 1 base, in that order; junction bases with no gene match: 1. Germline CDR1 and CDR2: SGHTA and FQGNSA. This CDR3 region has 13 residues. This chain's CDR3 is CASSRTGNTEAFF. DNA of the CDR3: TGTGCCAGCAGCCGGACAGGGAACACTGAAGCTTTCTTT.

Written as DNA, the CDR3 is TGCGCCAGCAGTGAGTCGGGCAGGGGCGGCAATGAGCAGTTCTTC. It translates to CASSESGRGGNEQFF. J is TRBJ2-1 and V is TRBV10-1; D may be TRBD1 (6 bases). The CDR3 consists of 15 residues. V lost 0 bases, J lost 6 bases, and 12 bases lay in between. Germline V gene sequence: CDR1 WNHNN, CDR2 SYGVQD (reference sequence).

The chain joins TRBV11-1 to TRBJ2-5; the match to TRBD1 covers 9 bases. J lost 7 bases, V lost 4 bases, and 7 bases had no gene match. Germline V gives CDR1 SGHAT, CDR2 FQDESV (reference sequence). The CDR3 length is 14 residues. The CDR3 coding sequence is TGTGCCAGCAGCTACCGGACAGGGGACGGGACCCAGTACTTC. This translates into CASSYRTGDGTQYF.